This T cell receptor beta chain derives from a study of CD8+CD57+ T cells in acquired aplastic anemia. Study in general: Healthy donors yielded some 11 million CD4+ cell reads on average. General study points: Patients did not significantly differ from controls in CD8+ Simpson's diversity. The study identified more than 25 CD8+ CDR3 sequences shared by patients and controls.

Germline assignment: CDR1 ENHRY and CDR2 SYGVKD. With 3 bases removed from V and 0 bases from J, the gap between germline ends came to 6 bases. This CDR3 spans 13 amino acids. Genomic DNA, the template, was used for profiling of the TCR beta VDJ and CDR3. TCRdb processed the reads anew with MiXCR; each CDR3 protein has one entry. The table has tens of thousands of distinct CDR3 sequences, 65% to 80% seen once; the top ten hold 22%. Turning to this clonotype: Its antigen remains unidentified.

The origin of this receptor is a human donor in good health, serving as a control. The chain recombines TRBV10-3 with TRBJ2-7; D remains ambiguous. The material sequenced was sorted CD4+, CD8+, or CD8+CD57+ T cells (not recorded which) from PBMCs. CDR3 nucleotide sequence: TGTGCCATCAGTGACGAACACTCCTACGAGCAGTACTTC. Protein sequence: CAISDEHSYEQYF.